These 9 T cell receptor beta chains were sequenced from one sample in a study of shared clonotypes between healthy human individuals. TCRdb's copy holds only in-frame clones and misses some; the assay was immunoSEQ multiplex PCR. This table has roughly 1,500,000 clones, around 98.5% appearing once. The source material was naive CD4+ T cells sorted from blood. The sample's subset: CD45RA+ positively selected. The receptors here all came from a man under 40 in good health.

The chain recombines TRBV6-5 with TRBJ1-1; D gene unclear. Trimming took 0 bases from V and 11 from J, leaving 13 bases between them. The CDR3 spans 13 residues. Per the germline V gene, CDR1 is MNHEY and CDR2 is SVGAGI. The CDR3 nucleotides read TGTGCCAGCAGTTACTCGATCGGGGTGCCGGCTTTCTTT. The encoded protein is CASSYSIGVPAFF.

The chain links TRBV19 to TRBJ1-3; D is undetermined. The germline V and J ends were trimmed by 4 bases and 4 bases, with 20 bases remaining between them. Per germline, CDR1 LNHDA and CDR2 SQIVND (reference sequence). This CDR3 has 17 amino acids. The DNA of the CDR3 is TGTGCCAGTAGTAGGATCGTCGGCACCAGTGGGGGAAACACCATATATTTT. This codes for CASSRIVGTSGGNTIYF.

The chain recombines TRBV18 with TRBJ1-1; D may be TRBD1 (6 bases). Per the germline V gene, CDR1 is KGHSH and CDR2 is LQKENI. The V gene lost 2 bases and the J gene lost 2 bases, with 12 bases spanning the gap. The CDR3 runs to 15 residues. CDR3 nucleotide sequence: TGTGCCAGCTCACCAGCCCAGGGGAGTAACACTGAAGCTTTCTTT. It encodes CASSPAQGSNTEAFF.

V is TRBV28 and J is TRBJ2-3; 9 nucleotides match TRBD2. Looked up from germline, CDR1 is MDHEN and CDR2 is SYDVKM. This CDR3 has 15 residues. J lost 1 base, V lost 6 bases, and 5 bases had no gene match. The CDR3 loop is CASSQLAGGTDTQYF. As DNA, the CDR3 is TGTGCCAGCAGCCAACTAGCGGGTGGCACAGATACGCAGTATTTT.

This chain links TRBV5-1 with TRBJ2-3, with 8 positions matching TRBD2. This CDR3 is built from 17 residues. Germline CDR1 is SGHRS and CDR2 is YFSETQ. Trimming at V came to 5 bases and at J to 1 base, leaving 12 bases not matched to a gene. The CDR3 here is CASRASAGVSGTDTQYF. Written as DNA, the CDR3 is TGCGCCAGCAGGGCCTCAGCGGGAGTATCGGGCACAGATACGCAGTATTTT.

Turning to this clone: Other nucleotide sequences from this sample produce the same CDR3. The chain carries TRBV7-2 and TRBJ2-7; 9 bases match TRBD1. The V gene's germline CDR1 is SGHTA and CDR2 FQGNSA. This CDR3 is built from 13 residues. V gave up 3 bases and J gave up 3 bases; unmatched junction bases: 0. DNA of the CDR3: TGTGCCAGCAGCTTGACAGGGGGCTACGAGCAGTACTTC. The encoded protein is CASSLTGGYEQYF.

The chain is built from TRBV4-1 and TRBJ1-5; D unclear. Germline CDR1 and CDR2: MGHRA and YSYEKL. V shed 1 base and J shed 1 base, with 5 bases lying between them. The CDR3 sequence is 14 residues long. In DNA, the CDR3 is TGCGCCAGCAGCCAAGGGCGGAGCAATCAGCCCCAGCATTTT. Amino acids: CASSQGRSNQPQHF.

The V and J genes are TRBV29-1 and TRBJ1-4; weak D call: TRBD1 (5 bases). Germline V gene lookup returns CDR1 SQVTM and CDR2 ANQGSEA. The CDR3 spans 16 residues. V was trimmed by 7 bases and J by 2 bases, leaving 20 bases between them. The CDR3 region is CSARVTATATNEKLFF. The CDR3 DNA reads TGCAGCGCCAGGGTTACCGCGACAGCGACTAATGAAAAACTGTTTTTT.

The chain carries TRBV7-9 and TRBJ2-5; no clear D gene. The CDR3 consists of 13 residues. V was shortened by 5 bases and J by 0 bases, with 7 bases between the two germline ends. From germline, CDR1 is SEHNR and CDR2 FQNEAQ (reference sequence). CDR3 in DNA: TGTGCCAGCAGCCCCATCAACCAAGAGACCCAGTACTTC. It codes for CASSPINQETQYF.